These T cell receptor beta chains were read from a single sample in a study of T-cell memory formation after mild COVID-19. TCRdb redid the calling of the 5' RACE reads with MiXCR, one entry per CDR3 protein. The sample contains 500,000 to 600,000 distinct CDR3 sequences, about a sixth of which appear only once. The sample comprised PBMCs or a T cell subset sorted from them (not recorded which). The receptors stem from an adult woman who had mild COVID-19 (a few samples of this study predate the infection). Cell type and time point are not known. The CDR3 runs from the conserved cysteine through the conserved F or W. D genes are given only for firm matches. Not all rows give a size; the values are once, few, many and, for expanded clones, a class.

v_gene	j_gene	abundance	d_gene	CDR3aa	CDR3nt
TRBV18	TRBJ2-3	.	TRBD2	CASSPRLAGETDTQYF	TGTGCCAGCTCACCAAGACTAGCGGGAGAGACAGATACGCAGTATTTT
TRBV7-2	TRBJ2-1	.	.	CASSLLGNGLPEQFF	TGTGCCAGCAGCTTACTCGGGAACGGGCTCCCTGAGCAGTTCTTC
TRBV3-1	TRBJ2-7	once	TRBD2	CASSPLEGGGEQYF	TGTGCCAGCAGCCCTCTGGAGGGCGGGGGCGAGCAGTACTTC
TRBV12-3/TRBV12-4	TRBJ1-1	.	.	CASSPREGIEAFF	TGTGCCAGCAGCCCCAGGGAGGGGATTGAAGCTTTCTTT
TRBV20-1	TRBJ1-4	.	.	CSASAVFNEKLFF	TGCAGTGCTAGCGCGGTTTTTAATGAAAAACTGTTTTTT
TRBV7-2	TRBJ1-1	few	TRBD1	CASSPHEGLGGPGTEAFF	TGTGCCAGCAGCCCCCATGAGGGATTAGGGGGCCCGGGCACTGAAGCTTTCTTT
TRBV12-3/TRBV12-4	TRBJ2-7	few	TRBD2	CASSPLWREKPYEQYF	TGTGCCAGCAGCCCGCTTTGGCGGGAGAAGCCCTACGAGCAGTACTTC
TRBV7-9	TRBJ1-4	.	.	CASSLNHGVGISEKLFF	TGTGCCAGCAGCTTAAATCATGGCGTGGGTATTTCGGAAAAACTGTTTTTT
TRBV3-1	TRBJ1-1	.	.	CASSQAARSWGETEAFF	TGTGCCAGCAGCCAAGCGGCCCGCAGTTGGGGGGAAACTGAAGCTTTCTTT
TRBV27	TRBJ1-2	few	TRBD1	CASSLLRQGANYGYTF	TGTGCCAGCAGTCTCCTCCGACAGGGAGCTAACTATGGCTACACCTTC
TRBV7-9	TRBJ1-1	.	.	CASIPGPGEAFF	TGTGCCAGCATCCCAGGCCCGGGTGAAGCTTTCTTT
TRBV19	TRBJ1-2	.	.	CASSKDGIGGGYTF	TGTGCCAGTAGTAAAGATGGTATAGGAGGTGGCTACACCTTC
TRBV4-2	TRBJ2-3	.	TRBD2	CASSQDAYSGDAGPSTDTQYF	TGTGCCAGCAGCCAAGACGCTTATAGCGGGGACGCCGGCCCTAGCACAGATACGCAGTATTTT
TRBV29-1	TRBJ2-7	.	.	CSVVQHKQYF	TGCAGCGTTGTTCAGCACAAGCAGTACTTC
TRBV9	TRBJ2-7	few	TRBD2	CASSEFGASGISEQYF	TGTGCCAGCAGCGAATTCGGGGCTAGCGGGATCAGCGAGCAGTACTTC
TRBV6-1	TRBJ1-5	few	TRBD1	CASSEPGTAGQPQHF	TGTGCCAGCAGTGAACCCGGGACAGCTGGGCAGCCCCAGCATTTT
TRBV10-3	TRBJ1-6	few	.	CAIRLTADNNSPLHF	TGTGCCATCAGGCTTACTGCGGACAATAATTCACCCCTCCACTTT
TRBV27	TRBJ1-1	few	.	CASSSNTGGWHTEAFF	TGTGCCAGCAGTTCGAATACCGGGGGTTGGCACACTGAAGCTTTCTTT
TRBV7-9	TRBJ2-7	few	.	CASSFPQGGNYEQYF	TGTGCCAGCAGCTTCCCACAGGGGGGGAACTACGAGCAGTACTTC
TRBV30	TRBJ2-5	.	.	CAWSSVGTQYF	TGTGCCTGGAGTTCGGTGGGGACCCAGTACTTC
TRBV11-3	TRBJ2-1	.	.	CASSPHREGAYNEQFF	TGTGCCAGCAGCCCCCACAGGGAGGGGGCTTACAATGAGCAGTTCTTC
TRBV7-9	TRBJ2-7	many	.	CASSLFYEQYF	TGTGCCAGCAGCTTATTCTACGAGCAGTACTTC
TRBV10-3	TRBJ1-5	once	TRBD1	CAISETGGQGNQPQHF	TGTGCCATCAGTGAAACGGGAGGACAGGGAAATCAGCCCCAGCATTTT
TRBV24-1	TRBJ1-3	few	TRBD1	CATSQTGGNTIYF	TGTGCCACCAGCCAGACAGGGGGAAACACCATATATTTT